The rows below give T cell receptor beta chains drawn from one sample of a study of regulatory T cells in long-lasting Graves disease. TCRdb analysed the multiplex PCR reads with MiXCR anew, one entry per CDR3 protein. The sample consists of approximately 350,000 distinct CDR3 sequences, 15% to 20% of them appearing once. Separately, the same data were catalogued under a study of T cells in Graves' hyperthyroidism and ophthalmopathy.

The sample consisted of peripheral blood mononuclear cells (PBMCs), taken at new diagnosis, from a patient treated with antithyroid drugs. The receptors here all came from a young woman with Graves disease. The CDR3 runs from the conserved cysteine through the conserved F or W. A D gene is named only where the DNA matches it firmly. Clone size appears in some rows only: once, few, many, or a class for an expanded clone.

clone size	V gene	J gene	D gene	CDR3 DNA	CDR3 protein
NA	TRBV28	TRBJ1-2	TRBD1	TGTGCCAGCACCCTTACTCGGGTGGGGACAGGGGGCCTATATGGCTACACCTTC	CASTLTRVGTGGLYGYTF
many	TRBV13	TRBJ2-7	NA	TGTGCCAGCAGCCCTGAGGACAGTTCCTACGAGCAGTACTTC	CASSPEDSSYEQYF
NA	TRBV5-1	TRBJ2-3	NA	TGCGCCAGCAGCCCTAGAGGGGGAGCGGCAGATACGCAGTATTTT	CASSPRGGAADTQYF
many	TRBV24-1	TRBJ2-1	TRBD1	TGTGCCACCAGTGATGGGACAGGCGAGCAGTTCTTC	CATSDGTGEQFF
few	TRBV28	TRBJ2-5	NA	TGTGCCAGCAGTTTCCTATCGTGGGAGAAAGAGACCCAGTACTTC	CASSFLSWEKETQYF
many	TRBV7-2	TRBJ1-5	NA	TGTGCCAGCAGCTTAGTTTCAGGGATAGACCAGCCCCAGCATTTT	CASSLVSGIDQPQHF
many	TRBV29-1	TRBJ1-5	NA	TGCAGCGTTATACGGGGAGTTGATCAGCCCCAGCATTTT	CSVIRGVDQPQHF
many	TRBV12-3/TRBV12-4	TRBJ1-1	TRBD1	TGTGCCAGCAGTTTGCTTAGAGGGGGCAGTGTCGCTGAAGCTTTCTTT	CASSLLRGGSVAEAFF
many	TRBV29-1	TRBJ2-7	NA	TGCAGCGTTACCGGCGTAGCGACCACCTACGAGCAGTACTTC	CSVTGVATTYEQYF
many	TRBV11-2	TRBJ2-3	NA	TGTGCCAGCAGCCGTACCAATTGGAGGACATTAAACACAGATACGCAGTATTTT	CASSRTNWRTLNTDTQYF
many	TRBV6-1	TRBJ2-7	TRBD1	TGTGCCAGCAGGGGGACAGCCTACGAGCAGTACTTC	CASRGTAYEQYF
few	TRBV9	TRBJ2-3	TRBD1	TGTGCCAGCAGCCTCCAGTTGGGGACAGGCCCAAGTGCAGATACGCAGTATTTT	CASSLQLGTGPSADTQYF
NA	TRBV2	TRBJ1-4	NA	TGTGCCAGCAGCTTACCCAGGAGTTCGGAAAAACTGTTTTTT	CASSLPRSSEKLFF
many	TRBV7-2	TRBJ2-7	NA	TGTGCCAGCAGCTTAGCGGCCGGGGGCTTTGACGAGCAGTACTTC	CASSLAAGGFDEQYF
few	TRBV9	TRBJ2-1	NA	TGTGCCAGCAGCACCCAGGTCTACGGGACCGAGAACGGCAATGAGCAGTTCTTC	CASSTQVYGTENGNEQFF
many	TRBV6-5	TRBJ1-6	NA	TGTGCCAGCAGTTTGGCCGGGCCGAGATTTTCACCCCTCCACTTT	CASSLAGPRFSPLHF
many	TRBV12-3/TRBV12-4	TRBJ1-3	NA	TGTGCCAGCAGTTTGGAGTTGGGTAGATACTCTGGAAACACCATATATTTT	CASSLELGRYSGNTIYF
NA	TRBV28	TRBJ2-3	TRBD1	TGTGCCAGCAGCCTTGGGACAGGGGGCGTGGATACGCAGTATTTT	CASSLGTGGVDTQYF
many	TRBV20-1	TRBJ2-3	NA	TGCAGTGCTAGCGGGATCCACGGCGCTTCGCAGTATTTT	CSASGIHGASQYF
NA	TRBV19	TRBJ2-1	NA	TGTGCCAGTAGTACCACGGGAGCTCATAAGTTCTTC	CASSTTGAHKFF
NA	TRBV2	TRBJ2-1	NA	TGTGCCAGCAGTCCGCTAGACTATGAGCAGTTCTTC	CASSPLDYEQFF
few	TRBV7-9	TRBJ2-1	TRBD2	TGTGCCAGCAGCTTACCCCTGGTGGGAGGGGCTCGCAATGAGCAGTTCTTC	CASSLPLVGGARNEQFF
NA	TRBV18	TRBJ2-3	TRBD2	TGTGCCAGCGAGCGGGAGAGGGCAGATACGCAGTATTTT	CASERERADTQYF
many	TRBV28	TRBJ1-4	NA	TGTGCCAGCAGCTCAGGGGTCCCTGAAAAACTGTTTTTT	CASSSGVPEKLFF
NA	TRBV3-1	TRBJ2-7	TRBD2	TGTGCCAGCAGCCATACGCTAGCGGCCTGGAGGAACGAGCAGTACTTC	CASSHTLAAWRNEQYF
many	TRBV28	TRBJ2-5	TRBD2	TGTGCCAGCAGTTTATCGTCAGGGACTAGCGGGAGTGGGACCCAGTACTTC	CASSLSSGTSGSGTQYF
many	TRBV28	TRBJ2-1	TRBD1	TGTGCCAGCAGCTTCTTTTGGGGGACAGGACGCAATTTTCCTAATGAGCAGTTCTTC	CASSFFWGTGRNFPNEQFF
many	TRBV18	TRBJ1-2	TRBD1	TGTGCCAGCTCACCGGGGACAGAACTTTATGGCTACACCTTC	CASSPGTELYGYTF
NA	TRBV20-1	TRBJ2-3	NA	TGCAGTTCGCGCGCGACAGCAGATACGCAGTATTTT	CSSRATADTQYF
many	TRBV2	TRBJ2-1	TRBD2	TGTGCCAGCAGCAACCGCGGGAGTGCCTCCTACAATGAGCAGTTCTTC	CASSNRGSASYNEQFF
few	TRBV10-3	TRBJ2-1	TRBD2	TGTGCCACCCGCCCGGCCGGGACTAGCTCCTACAATGAGCAGTTCTTC	CATRPAGTSSYNEQFF
few	TRBV10-1	TRBJ1-2	NA	TGCGCCAGCAGTGGGCAGCCCAAACACTATGGCTACACCTTC	CASSGQPKHYGYTF
many	TRBV6-2/TRBV6-3	TRBJ2-1	TRBD1	TGTGCCAGCAGGGACCGATACAGGGGGCGTTGGAATGAGCAGTTCTTC	CASRDRYRGRWNEQFF
NA	TRBV24-1	TRBJ2-1	NA	TGTGCCACCAGTGATTCCGACAGAACAGAGCAGTTCTTC	CATSDSDRTEQFF
few	TRBV5-1	TRBJ1-4	NA	TGCGCCAGCAGCTTCGGCCCACCCGTCGCGACTAATGAAAAACTGTTTTTT	CASSFGPPVATNEKLFF
NA	TRBV24-1	TRBJ1-1	NA	TGTGCCACCCGCTTTGGGGGAACCACTGAAGCTTTCTTT	CATRFGGTTEAFF
few	TRBV10-3	TRBJ1-1	NA	TGTGCCATCGGGGGAGATCGAACTGAAGCTTTCTTT	CAIGGDRTEAFF